The rows below give T cell receptor beta chains drawn from one sample of a study of cytomegalovirus exposure and HLA in healthy donors. Here immunoSEQ multiplex PCR was the method, and the copy in TCRdb shows in-frame clones only, minus some. Among about 200,000 clones listed, 80% to 90% were seen once. The sequenced material came from PBMCs. The receptors were gathered from a woman in her 30s in good health and CMV-seropositive. The CDR3 runs from the conserved cysteine through the conserved F or W. Each record gives: CDR3 protein, CDR3 DNA, D gene, clone size, V gene, J gene. D genes are given only for firm matches. Rows give clone size only sometimes, using once, few, many, or a class for an expanded clone.

cdr3_aa: CASSSDRGGQPQHF
cdr3_nt: TGTGCCAGCAGTTCCGACAGGGGAGGTCAGCCCCAGCATTTT
d_call: TRBD1
clone_size: -
v_call: TRBV6-5
j_call: TRBJ1-5

cdr3_aa: CASRETFFGTATDTQYF
cdr3_nt: TGTGCCAGCAGAGAAACATTTTTTGGGACAGCCACAGATACGCAGTATTTT
d_call: TRBD1
clone_size: -
v_call: TRBV6-1
j_call: TRBJ2-3

cdr3_aa: CASSFRVLQPQHF
cdr3_nt: TGTGCCAGCAGTTTTCGGGTTTTACAGCCCCAGCATTTT
d_call: -
clone_size: few
v_call: TRBV28
j_call: TRBJ1-5

cdr3_aa: CASSAGLSGVTDTQYF
cdr3_nt: TGTGCCAGCAGCGCCGGGCTTAGCGGGGTCACAGATACGCAGTATTTT
d_call: TRBD2
clone_size: -
v_call: TRBV7-9
j_call: TRBJ2-3

cdr3_aa: CASSLASGNEQFF
cdr3_nt: TGTGCTAGCAGCTTAGCGAGCGGCAATGAGCAGTTCTTC
d_call: -
clone_size: -
v_call: TRBV7-7
j_call: TRBJ2-1

cdr3_aa: CSVVPIGERYTF
cdr3_nt: TGCAGCGTTGTACCCATCGGAGAGCGCTACACCTTC
d_call: -
clone_size: -
v_call: TRBV29-1
j_call: TRBJ1-2

cdr3_aa: CASSEGIGQGNTEAFF
cdr3_nt: TGTGCCAGCAGTGAGGGTATCGGACAGGGGAACACTGAAGCTTTCTTT
d_call: TRBD1
clone_size: once
v_call: TRBV6-1
j_call: TRBJ1-1

cdr3_aa: CASSQSLAGPIYEQFF
cdr3_nt: TGCGCCAGCAGCCAGAGTCTGGCGGGACCAATTTATGAGCAGTTCTTC
d_call: -
clone_size: -
v_call: TRBV4-1
j_call: TRBJ2-1

cdr3_aa: CSVEDRIKRFF
cdr3_nt: TGCAGCGTTGAAGATCGTATCAAGCGGTTCTTC
d_call: -
clone_size: -
v_call: TRBV29-1
j_call: TRBJ2-1

cdr3_aa: CASSLAGQPQHF
cdr3_nt: TGTGCCAGCAGCTTAGCCGGTCAGCCCCAGCATTTT
d_call: -
clone_size: -
v_call: TRBV7-9
j_call: TRBJ1-5

cdr3_aa: CASSETRLAGVGTDTQYF
cdr3_nt: TGTGCCAGCAGTGAGACAAGACTAGCGGGAGTTGGCACAGATACGCAGTATTTT
d_call: TRBD2
clone_size: -
v_call: TRBV25-1
j_call: TRBJ2-3

cdr3_aa: CASSPRQGGSYEQYF
cdr3_nt: TGTGCCAGCAGCCCGCGACAGGGAGGATCCTACGAGCAGTACTTC
d_call: -
clone_size: once
v_call: TRBV7-2
j_call: TRBJ2-7

cdr3_aa: CASSLERGLAHSTDTQYF
cdr3_nt: TGTGCCAGCAGCTTAGAAAGGGGGCTGGCGCATAGCACAGATACGCAGTATTTT
d_call: TRBD1
clone_size: -
v_call: TRBV7-8
j_call: TRBJ2-3

cdr3_aa: CASSLGGLAANHNEQFF
cdr3_nt: TGCGCCAGCAGCTTGGGGGGGCTAGCGGCGAACCACAATGAGCAGTTCTTC
d_call: -
clone_size: -
v_call: TRBV5-1
j_call: TRBJ2-1

cdr3_aa: CASSPRGPESDSYTF
cdr3_nt: TGTGCCAGCAGCCCCCGCGGGCCAGAGTCGGATTCGTACACCTTC
d_call: -
clone_size: -
v_call: TRBV4-2
j_call: TRBJ1-2

cdr3_aa: CASSRTPTRPELF
cdr3_nt: TGTGCCAGCAGTCGTACCCCCACACGGCCTGAACTATTC
d_call: -
clone_size: -
v_call: TRBV6-5
j_call: TRBJ2-3

cdr3_aa: CASSLGQGEVAFF
cdr3_nt: TGTGCCAGCAGCTTGGGACAGGGCGAGGTAGCTTTCTTT
d_call: TRBD1
clone_size: -
v_call: TRBV7-3
j_call: TRBJ1-1

cdr3_aa: CASSFTATYEQYF
cdr3_nt: TGTGCCAGCAGCTTTACCGCTACCTACGAGCAGTACTTC
d_call: -
clone_size: -
v_call: TRBV7-2
j_call: TRBJ2-7

cdr3_aa: CASSPGTRVSNEQFF
cdr3_nt: TGTGCCAGTAGTCCCGGGACTAGAGTATCAAATGAGCAGTTCTTC
d_call: TRBD2
clone_size: -
v_call: TRBV19
j_call: TRBJ2-1

cdr3_aa: CASSPPGGANIQYF
cdr3_nt: TGCGCCAGCAGCCCCCCAGGAGGGGCGAACATTCAGTACTTC
d_call: -
clone_size: -
v_call: TRBV5-1
j_call: TRBJ2-4

cdr3_aa: CASRGLRVNEQFF
cdr3_nt: TGTGCCAGCAGAGGTTTGAGGGTCAATGAGCAGTTCTTC
d_call: -
clone_size: -
v_call: TRBV11-2
j_call: TRBJ2-1

cdr3_aa: CASSGQGGQPQHF
cdr3_nt: TGTGCCAGCAGTGGACAGGGAGGTCAGCCCCAGCATTTT
d_call: TRBD1
clone_size: few
v_call: TRBV6-1
j_call: TRBJ1-5

cdr3_aa: CASSLTWTSGRMGETQYF
cdr3_nt: TGTGCCAGCAGCCTAACCTGGACTAGCGGGAGAATGGGCGAGACCCAGTACTTC
d_call: TRBD2
clone_size: once
v_call: TRBV7-8
j_call: TRBJ2-5

cdr3_aa: CASNPGQPYGYTF
cdr3_nt: TGTGCCAGCAATCCTGGACAGCCATATGGCTACACCTTC
d_call: -
clone_size: -
v_call: TRBV28
j_call: TRBJ1-2